A selection of T cell receptor beta chains follows, all from one sample in a study of cytomegalovirus exposure and HLA in healthy donors. Assay used: immunoSEQ multiplex PCR; TCRdb lists only in-frame clones, some missing. Among 130,000 or so clones, over 85% were seen once, and the ten largest hold approximately 2.1%. Sequencing used PBMCs. All receptors come from a young woman in good health and CMV-seronegative. The CDR3 runs from the conserved cysteine through the conserved F or W. D genes are given only for firm matches. The listing skips clone size in some rows; elsewhere it reads once, few, many or a size class.

d_call	v_call	clone_size	j_call	cdr3_aa	cdr3_nt
NA	TRBV5-1	NA	TRBJ2-7	CASSGGRTSSEQYF	TGCGCCAGCAGCGGCGGGCGAACCTCCTCCGAGCAGTACTTC
NA	TRBV6-5	NA	TRBJ2-7	CASRPAGNSYEQYF	TGTGCCAGTCGACCGGCGGGAAACTCCTACGAGCAGTACTTC
NA	TRBV28	NA	TRBJ2-6	CASRGLGANVLTF	TGTGCCAGCAGGGGGCTAGGGGCCAACGTCCTGACTTTC
NA	TRBV7-2	NA	TRBJ1-1	CASSLPSLRGDTEAFF	TGTGCCAGCAGCTTACCCTCGTTGAGAGGTGACACTGAAGCTTTCTTT
TRBD1	TRBV19	NA	TRBJ1-1	CASSPIGQGMNTEAFF	TGTGCCAGTAGTCCCATAGGACAGGGAATGAACACTGAAGCTTTCTTT
NA	TRBV19	once	TRBJ1-3	CASTKTGKITGNTIYF	TGTGCCAGCACTAAAACAGGAAAAATCACTGGAAACACCATATATTTT
NA	TRBV5-4	NA	TRBJ2-7	CASSLKNVRDFSPYEQYF	TGTGCCAGCAGCTTAAAGAACGTCAGGGATTTTTCACCCTACGAGCAGTACTTC
NA	TRBV2	NA	TRBJ2-3	CASSPRGPTDTQYF	TGTGCCAGCAGTCCGCGGGGGCCCACAGATACGCAGTATTTT
NA	TRBV18	NA	TRBJ2-7	CASSPRAAYEQYF	TGTGCCAGCTCCCCCAGGGCAGCCTACGAGCAGTACTTC
TRBD1	TRBV6-5	NA	TRBJ2-7	CASSIRTGLNEQYF	TGTGCCAGCAGTATCCGGACAGGGTTAAACGAGCAGTACTTC
TRBD1	TRBV7-2	NA	TRBJ1-2	CASSRKTGTGTYGYTF	TGTGCCAGCAGCCGAAAAACCGGGACAGGGACCTATGGCTACACCTTC
TRBD1	TRBV6-4	NA	TRBJ2-3	CASSDGTGGTDTQYF	TGTGCCAGCAGTGACGGGACAGGGGGCACAGATACGCAGTATTTT
TRBD2	TRBV7-9	once	TRBJ2-7	CASSSRLAGSYEQYF	TGTGCCAGCAGCTCCCGACTAGCGGGATCCTACGAGCAGTACTTC
TRBD1	TRBV2	NA	TRBJ1-5	CASSARTGSNQPQHF	TGTGCCAGCAGTGCCAGGACAGGGAGTAATCAGCCCCAGCATTTT
TRBD1	TRBV6-1	NA	TRBJ1-2	CASRGQGRGDGYTF	TGTGCCAGCAGGGGACAGGGGCGGGGAGATGGCTACACCTTC
NA	TRBV18	NA	TRBJ2-5	CASSPAVTSPETQYF	TGTGCCAGCTCACCGGCCGTTACCTCACCGGAGACCCAGTACTTC
NA	TRBV28	NA	TRBJ2-1	CASTLTVYNEQFF	TGTGCCAGCACACTGACAGTATACAATGAGCAGTTCTTC
NA	TRBV9	NA	TRBJ1-4	CASSPRPGSEKLFF	TGTGCCAGCAGCCCCCGGCCGGGTTCCGAAAAACTGTTTTTT
TRBD1	TRBV30	NA	TRBJ1-1	CAWRLTGGTEAFF	TGTGCCTGGAGACTGACAGGGGGAACTGAAGCTTTCTTT
NA	TRBV5-6	NA	TRBJ1-5	CASSLLNQPQHF	TGTGCCAGCAGCCTATTAAATCAGCCCCAGCATTTT
TRBD1	TRBV30	NA	TRBJ2-5	CAWSLYRGRRTQYF	TGTGCCTGGAGTCTGTACAGGGGGCGGCGGACCCAGTACTTC
TRBD2	TRBV10-1	few	TRBJ2-7	CASSKRASGGPYEQYF	TGCGCCAGCAGTAAGAGGGCTAGCGGGGGGCCCTACGAGCAGTACTTC
TRBD2	TRBV4-2	NA	TRBJ2-5	CASSQGLAGGQETQYF	TGTGCCAGCAGCCAAGGACTAGCGGGGGGCCAAGAGACCCAGTACTTC
NA	TRBV4-3	NA	TRBJ1-3	CASSQDGGFGNTIYF	TGCGCCAGCAGCCAAGATGGGGGCTTTGGAAACACCATATATTTT
NA	TRBV5-4	once	TRBJ1-1	CASSLRSGELEAFF	TGTGCCAGCAGCCTCCGGAGTGGAGAGCTAGAAGCTTTCTTT
NA	TRBV28	NA	TRBJ1-4	CASSRGSEATNEKLFF	TGTGCCAGCAGTCGCGGGTCAGAAGCAACTAATGAAAAACTGTTTTTT
NA	TRBV4-2	NA	TRBJ1-2	CASSQDGGSLGSGYTF	TGTGCCAGCAGCCAAGATGGGGGGTCCCTCGGTTCGGGCTACACCTTC
TRBD1	TRBV5-1	NA	TRBJ1-2	CASSLGTGNYGYTF	TGCGCCAGCAGCCTAGGGACAGGCAACTATGGCTACACCTTC
NA	TRBV4-2	NA	TRBJ1-2	CASSQVAALEEPLYYGYTF	TGTGCCAGCAGCCAAGTGGCGGCGTTGGAGGAACCCCTTTACTATGGCTACACCTTC
NA	TRBV7-9	NA	TRBJ2-3	CASSLDRGTDTQYF	TGTGCCAGCAGCTTAGACAGGGGCACAGATACGCAGTATTTT
NA	TRBV2	NA	TRBJ1-5	CASRSIDQGQPQHF	TGTGCCAGCAGATCCATCGACCAGGGGCAGCCCCAGCATTTT
TRBD2	TRBV7-3	NA	TRBJ2-1	CASSRAGNYNEQFF	TGTGCCAGCAGCCGAGCGGGGAACTACAATGAGCAGTTCTTC
TRBD2	TRBV7-8	once	TRBJ2-7	CASSLAGSGRATTYEQYF	TGTGCCAGCAGCTTAGCGGGTAGCGGGAGGGCCACGACCTACGAGCAGTACTTC
TRBD2	TRBV6-4	NA	TRBJ2-3	CASSDSASGGTDTQYF	TGTGCCAGCAGTGACTCGGCCAGCGGGGGCACAGATACGCAGTATTTT
TRBD1	TRBV25-1	once	TRBJ2-3	CASSGPGTGMSDTQYF	TGTGCCAGCAGTGGTCCCGGGACAGGGATGTCAGATACGCAGTATTTT
NA	TRBV5-6	once	TRBJ2-1	CASSLARGGKFF	TGTGCCAGCAGCTTGGCCAGGGGAGGGAAGTTCTTC
NA	TRBV9	NA	TRBJ2-5	CASSAGGQETQYF	TGTGCCAGCAGCGCAGGTGGTCAAGAGACCCAGTACTTC
TRBD2	TRBV5-4	NA	TRBJ2-3	CASSPAGTSATDTQYF	TGTGCCAGCAGCCCAGCCGGGACTAGCGCGACAGATACGCAGTATTTT
TRBD1	TRBV2	NA	TRBJ1-2	CASKTGLGYTF	TGTGCCAGTAAGACAGGGTTGGGCTACACCTTC
NA	TRBV4-3	NA	TRBJ2-5	CASSQDVYSRETQYF	TGCGCCAGCAGCCAAGATGTTTACAGTCGGGAGACCCAGTACTTC
TRBD2	TRBV7-2	NA	TRBJ2-3	CASSGISGRPPDTQYF	TGTGCCAGCAGCGGGATTAGCGGGAGGCCCCCCGATACGCAGTATTTT
NA	TRBV4-2	NA	TRBJ2-2	CASSQGLAARRPNTGELFF	TGTGCCAGCAGCCAAGGCTTGGCGGCTCGTAGGCCGAACACCGGGGAGCTGTTTTTT
TRBD1	TRBV18	NA	TRBJ2-7	CASSPGTGGVEQYF	TGTGCCAGCTCACCCGGGACAGGGGGAGTCGAGCAGTACTTC
NA	TRBV6-5	NA	TRBJ1-4	CASRPQGGNEKLFF	TGTGCCAGCAGACCCCAGGGAGGAAATGAAAAACTGTTTTTT
NA	TRBV5-1	NA	TRBJ2-2	CASSLEGGSTGELFF	TGCGCCAGCAGCTTGGAAGGGGGTTCTACCGGGGAGCTGTTTTTT
NA	TRBV28	NA	TRBJ2-2	CASSLVRVTGELFF	TGTGCCAGCAGTTTGGTCAGGGTCACCGGGGAGCTGTTTTTT
TRBD1	TRBV6-1	NA	TRBJ1-5	CASSEAPGQGARQPQHF	TGTGCCAGCAGTGAAGCCCCCGGGCAGGGGGCCCGTCAGCCCCAGCATTTT
NA	TRBV10-2	NA	TRBJ2-6	CASSWGIDRSGANVLTF	TGCGCCAGCAGTTGGGGCATAGACAGGTCCGGGGCCAACGTCCTGACTTTC
TRBD1	TRBV18	once	TRBJ2-3	CASSSDRGSTDTQYF	TGTGCCAGCTCATCCGACAGGGGAAGCACAGATACGCAGTATTTT
TRBD1	TRBV30	NA	TRBJ2-7	CAWTRDRAHEQYF	TGTGCCTGGACCCGGGACAGGGCTCACGAGCAGTACTTC
TRBD1	TRBV11-3	NA	TRBJ2-1	CASSDRGIYNEQFF	TGTGCCAGCAGCGACAGGGGGATATACAATGAGCAGTTCTTC
NA	TRBV6-5	NA	TRBJ1-3	CASRRERSGNTIYF	TGTGCCAGCAGGAGGGAAAGATCTGGAAACACCATATATTTT
NA	TRBV19	NA	TRBJ2-6	CASREFPLGANVLTF	TGTGCCAGTAGGGAGTTCCCCCTTGGGGCCAACGTCCTGACTTTC
TRBD1	TRBV19	NA	TRBJ1-2	CASGTGGYGYTF	TGTGCCAGTGGGACAGGGGGTTATGGCTACACCTTC